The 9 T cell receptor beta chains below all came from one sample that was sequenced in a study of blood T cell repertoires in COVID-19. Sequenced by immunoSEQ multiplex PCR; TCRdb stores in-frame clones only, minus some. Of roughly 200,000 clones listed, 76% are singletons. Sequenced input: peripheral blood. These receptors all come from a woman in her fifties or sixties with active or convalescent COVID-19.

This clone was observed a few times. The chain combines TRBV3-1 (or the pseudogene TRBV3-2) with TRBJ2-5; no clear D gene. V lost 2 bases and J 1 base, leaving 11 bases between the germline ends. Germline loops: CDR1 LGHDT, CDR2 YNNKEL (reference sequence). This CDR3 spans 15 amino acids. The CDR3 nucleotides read TGTGCCAGCAGCCAATCCCTCGGTGCCCAAGAGACCCAGTACTTC. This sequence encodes CASSQSLGAQETQYF.

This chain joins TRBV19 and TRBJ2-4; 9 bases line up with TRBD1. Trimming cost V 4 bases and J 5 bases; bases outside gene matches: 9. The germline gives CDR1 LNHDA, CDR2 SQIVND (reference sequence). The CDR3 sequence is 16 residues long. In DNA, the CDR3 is TGTGCCAGTAGTAGTCGGGGGACAGGGCGGGAAAACATTCAGTACTTC. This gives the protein CASSSRGTGRENIQYF.

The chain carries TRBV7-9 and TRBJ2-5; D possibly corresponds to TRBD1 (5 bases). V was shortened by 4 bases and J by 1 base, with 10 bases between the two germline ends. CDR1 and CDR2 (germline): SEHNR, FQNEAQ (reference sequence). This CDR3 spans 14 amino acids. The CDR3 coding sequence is TGTGCCAGCAGCTCTCCAGACAGCCAAGAGACCCAGTACTTC. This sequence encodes CASSSPDSQETQYF.

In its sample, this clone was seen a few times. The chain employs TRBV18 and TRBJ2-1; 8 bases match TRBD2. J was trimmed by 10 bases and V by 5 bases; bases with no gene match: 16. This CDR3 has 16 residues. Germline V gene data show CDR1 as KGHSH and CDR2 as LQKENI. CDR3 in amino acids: CASSGGAGGPLDEQFF. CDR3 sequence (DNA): TGTGCCAGCTCAGGAGGTGCGGGGGGCCCCTTAGACGAGCAGTTCTTC.

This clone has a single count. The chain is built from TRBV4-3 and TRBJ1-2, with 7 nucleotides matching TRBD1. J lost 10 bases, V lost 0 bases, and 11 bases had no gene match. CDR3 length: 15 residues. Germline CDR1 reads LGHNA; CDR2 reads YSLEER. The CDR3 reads CASSQEVTQGLTYTF. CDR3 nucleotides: TGCGCCAGCAGCCAAGAGGTTACACAGGGGCTTACCTACACCTTC.

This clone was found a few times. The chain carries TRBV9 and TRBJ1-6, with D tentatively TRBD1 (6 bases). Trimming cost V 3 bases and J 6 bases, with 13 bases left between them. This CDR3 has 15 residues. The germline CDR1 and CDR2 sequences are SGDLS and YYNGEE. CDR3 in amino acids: CASSERGSGNSPLHF. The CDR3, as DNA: TGTGCCAGCAGCGAAAGGGGGTCGGGTAATTCACCCCTCCACTTT. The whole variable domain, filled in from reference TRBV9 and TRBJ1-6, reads DSGVTQTPKHLITATGQRVTLRCSPRSGDLSVYWYQQSLDQGLQFLIQYYNGEERAKGNILERFSAQQFPDLHSELNLSSLELGDSALYFCASSERGSGNSPLHFGNGTRLTVT.

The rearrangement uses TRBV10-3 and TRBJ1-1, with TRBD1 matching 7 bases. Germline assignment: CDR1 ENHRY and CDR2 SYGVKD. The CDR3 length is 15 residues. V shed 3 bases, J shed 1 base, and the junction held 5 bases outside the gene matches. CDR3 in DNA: TGTGCCATCAGTGATCCCGGGACAGAGAACACTGAAGCTTTCTTT. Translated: CAISDPGTENTEAFF.

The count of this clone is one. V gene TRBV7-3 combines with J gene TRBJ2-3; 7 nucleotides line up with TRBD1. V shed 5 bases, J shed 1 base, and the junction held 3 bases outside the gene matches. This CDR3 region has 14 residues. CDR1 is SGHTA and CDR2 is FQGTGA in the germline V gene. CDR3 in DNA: TGTGCCAGCAGCCGAGGACAGGGCACAGATACGCAGTATTTT. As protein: CASSRGQGTDTQYF.

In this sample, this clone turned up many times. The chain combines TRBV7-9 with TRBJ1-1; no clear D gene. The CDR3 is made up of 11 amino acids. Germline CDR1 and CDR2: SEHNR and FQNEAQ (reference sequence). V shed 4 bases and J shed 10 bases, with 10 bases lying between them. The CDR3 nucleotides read TGTGCCAGCAGCTCTACCGAGGGAGCTTTCTTT. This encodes CASSSTEGAFF.